This record concerns one T cell receptor beta chain sequence. Its antigen is undetermined. These data are taken from a study of Ad26.COV2.S vaccination and SARS-CoV-2 variants. The overall study: Dosing was one shot or two shots 56 days apart.

Germline V gene lookup returns CDR1 SEHNR and CDR2 FQNEAQ (reference sequence). The CDR3 is made up of 12 amino acids. V shed 2 bases and J shed 5 bases, with 5 bases lying between them. Sequenced by immunoSEQ multiplex PCR; TCRdb stores in-frame clones only, minus some. The sample consists of about 330,000 clones, 85% to 90% of them appearing once. General study points: Placebo recipients and vaccine recipients were similar in non-spike TCR breadth. Vaccine recipients surpassed placebo recipients in spike-specific TCR breadth.

Treatment noted: 15 to 20 received Ad26.COV2.S at low or high dose, single or two shots; about 5 received placebo; per-sample allocation not given. Collection of samples fell on day 63 after the first vaccine or placebo injection. The material sequenced was peripheral blood, taken in a trial of Ad26.COV2.S vaccine versus placebo. The source is a person between 18 and 65 years old who received the Ad26.COV2.S COVID-19 vaccine or a placebo. The rearrangement links TRBV7-9 to TRBJ2-3; D is perhaps TRBD1 (5 bases). This chain's CDR3 is CASSLQGDTQYF. In nucleotides, the CDR3 is TGTGCCAGCAGCTTACAGGGAGATACGCAGTATTTT.